These 11 T cell receptor beta chains were all obtained from the same sample, sequenced in a study of cytomegalovirus exposure and HLA in healthy donors. PCR was performed using 60 Vbeta and 13 Jbeta primers. Sequenced by immunoSEQ multiplex PCR; TCRdb stores in-frame clones only, minus some. The sample holds 150,000 to 200,000 clones; 60% to 85% are singletons and the top ten take about 1.5%. The sequenced sample consisted of PBMCs. Receptors originate from a man aged 18 to 30 in good health and CMV-seronegative.

This sequence joins TRBV2 and TRBJ1-2; D ambiguous. The ends were cut back, 1 base at V and 4 bases at J, with 19 bases in the middle. Germline V gene data show CDR1 as SNHLY and CDR2 as FYNNEI. The CDR3 runs 17 residues. The CDR3 loop is CASSEGPGEGSIYGYTF. DNA of the CDR3: TGTGCCAGCAGTGAAGGGCCCGGAGAGGGTTCGATCTATGGCTACACCTTC.

The rearrangement joins TRBV5-1 to TRBJ2-3; 7 bases line up with TRBD2. Unmatched junction bases numbered 4, after V lost 0 bases and J lost 0 bases. CDR1 and CDR2 (germline): SGHRS, YFSETQ. The CDR3 has 16 residues. The DNA of the CDR3 is TGCGCCAGCAGCTTGGGGGACTACCCGAGCACAGATACGCAGTATTTT. Its translation is CASSLGDYPSTDTQYF.

The chain recombines TRBV5-1 with TRBJ2-5; 10 bases align to TRBD2. V shed 3 bases, J shed 5 bases, and the junction held 13 bases outside the gene matches. This CDR3 spans 17 amino acids. Per germline, CDR1 SGHRS and CDR2 YFSETQ. CDR3 sequence (DNA): TGCGCCAGCAGCTGGACGCTAGCGGGGGCCCCGGAGGAGACCCAGTACTTC. Protein product: CASSWTLAGAPEETQYF.

V usage is TRBV10-3 and J usage is TRBJ1-4, with 8 bases that match TRBD1. The CDR3 runs 16 residues. V trimming: 3 bases; J trimming: 1 base; junction bases outside the gene matches: 4. Germline CDR1 and CDR2: ENHRY and SYGVKD. CDR3 nucleotides: TGTGCCATCAGTGATACAGGGGGGATAACTAATGAAAAACTGTTTTTT. This gives the protein CAISDTGGITNEKLFF.

This CDR3 reads CASGPFEQYF. Here the CDR3 DNA reads TGTGCCAGCGGCCCCTTCGAGCAGTACTTC. The gene calls are TRBV7-2 and TRBJ2-7; D not certain. This CDR3 region has 10 residues. Trimming cost V 8 bases and J 6 bases, with 8 bases left between them. Germline V gene data show CDR1 as SGHTA and CDR2 as FQGNSA.

The rearrangement uses TRBV6-6 and TRBJ1-1; 7 bases line up with TRBD1. Germline lookup yields CDR1 MNHNY and CDR2 SVGAGI (reference sequence). This CDR3 region has 16 residues. The V gene end was trimmed by 6 bases and the J gene end by 1 base; junction bases not matched to a gene: 11. CDR3 sequence reads: CASRYPSGTANTEAFF. DNA of the CDR3: TGTGCCAGCAGATACCCTTCCGGGACAGCGAACACTGAAGCTTTCTTT.

This chain uses TRBV9 with TRBJ2-3; the D gene is possibly TRBD1 (7 bases). CDR1 is SGDLS and CDR2 is YYNGEE in the germline V gene. With 4 bases removed from V and 4 bases from J, the gap between germline ends came to 19 bases. This CDR3 region has 16 residues. The CDR3 protein is CASSPSRGVQADTQYF. In nucleotides, the CDR3 is TGTGCCAGCAGCCCTTCCAGGGGGGTTCAGGCAGATACGCAGTATTTT.

The chain employs TRBV23-1 and TRBJ2-2; TRBD2 aligns across 8 bases. TRBV23-1 is noted as an ORF with a role that remains uncertain. CDR3 length: 16 amino acids. The ends lost 3 bases at V and 6 bases at J; junction bases unmatched: 9. The CDR3 bases are TGCGCCAGCAGTCATCCCTTGCGGGAGGAGGCCGGGGAGCTGTTTTTT. Translating it yields CASSHPLREEAGELFF.

The chain uses TRBV6-5 and TRBJ2-5; weak D call: TRBD1 (6 bases). The CDR3 runs 13 residues. In germline, CDR1 is MNHEY, CDR2 SVGAGI. V was shortened by 7 bases and J by 2 bases, with 11 bases between the two germline ends. The CDR3 region is CASTVTGQETQYF. CDR3 nucleotide sequence: TGTGCCAGCACTGTGACAGGTCAAGAGACCCAGTACTTC.

In this sample, this clone turned up a few times. The chain is built from TRBV2 and TRBJ1-1; 7 bases agree with TRBD1. Germline values: CDR1 SNHLY, CDR2 FYNNEI. Trimming took 3 bases from V and 8 from J; bases not matched to a gene: 6. The CDR3 has 13 amino acids. CDR3 loop: CASSEAGGTEAFF. The CDR3 DNA sequence: TGTGCCAGCAGTGAGGCAGGGGGGACCGAAGCTTTCTTT.

The chain combines TRBV13 with TRBJ1-2; no firm D call. Germline V gene sequence: CDR1 PRHDT, CDR2 FYEKMQ (reference sequence). This CDR3 is 12 amino acids long. The ends were cut back, 0 bases at V and 7 bases at J, with 6 bases in the middle. CDR3 in DNA: TGTGCCAGCAGCTTAGGACAGTCTGGCTACACCTTC. Protein: CASSLGQSGYTF.